These T cell receptor beta chains were read from a single sample in a study of T cells after yellow fever vaccination. TCRdb passed the 5' RACE reads through MiXCR, listing each CDR3 protein once. The sample yields 250,000 to 300,000 distinct CDR3 sequences, 13% seen once. The sequencing here drew on CD4+ T cells sorted from PBMCs, taken 45 days after the yellow fever booster vaccination. Receptors originate from a man aged 25-40 years who received the YFV17D yellow fever vaccine. Each CDR3 is given without its conserved first and last residue.

V gene	J gene	CDR3 protein
TRBV6-2/TRBV6-3	TRBJ2-4	ASSYVGNIQY
TRBV29-1	TRBJ2-4	SVAGLAKNIQY
TRBV5-1	TRBJ1-5	ASSDRGGAGQPQH
TRBV7-2	TRBJ1-2	ASSPPPQENYGYT
TRBV5-4	TRBJ2-1	ASTSGSLSYNEQF
TRBV24-1	TRBJ2-2	ATSDGNTGELF
TRBV4-2	TRBJ2-7	ASSRGGTSGSHEQY
TRBV7-2	TRBJ2-3	ASSRLDRGKDTQY
TRBV7-9	TRBJ1-2	ASSLVRGGYT
TRBV6-2/TRBV6-3	TRBJ2-1	AAVPSYYNEQF
TRBV20-1	TRBJ1-6	SARTNRDLLSPLH
TRBV29-1	TRBJ2-3	SVQDIGSLTDTQY
TRBV28	TRBJ2-1	ASRLGIGNEQF
TRBV25-1	TRBJ2-2	ASIRDTGELF
TRBV10-1	TRBJ2-1	ASSERTGTYEQF
TRBV4-2	TRBJ2-3	ASRNTGNGGDTQY
TRBV20-1	TRBJ2-3	SALGGAGAMDTQY
TRBV20-1	TRBJ2-1	SAPSKMSSYNEQF
TRBV7-2	TRBJ2-5	ASSLGTKQETQY
TRBV20-1	TRBJ2-1	SARGGISYNEQF
TRBV5-1	TRBJ2-1	ASSLDLDHEQF
TRBV12-3/TRBV12-4	TRBJ2-1	ASSFGTRMDEQF
TRBV27	TRBJ2-7	ASSFSGRKNEQY
TRBV5-1	TRBJ2-5	ASSLQGAETQY
TRBV5-5	TRBJ2-2	ASSWGWARTNTGELF
TRBV6-2/TRBV6-3	TRBJ2-3	ASSDLDTQY
TRBV4-3	TRBJ2-3	ASSSSPGSVGDTQY
TRBV5-1	TRBJ1-1	ASSPAVDTEAF
TRBV7-7	TRBJ2-3	ASTEGLDSTDTQY
TRBV12-3/TRBV12-4	TRBJ2-5	ASNRGGTETQY
TRBV20-1	TRBJ2-4	SAPGGNIQY
TRBV29-1	TRBJ1-2	SVEDGQRGYGYT
TRBV6-2/TRBV6-3	TRBJ1-5	ASSSLGAMGNQPQH
TRBV20-1	TRBJ2-1	SAGERNEQF
TRBV20-1	TRBJ1-1	SARGDPNTEAF
TRBV12-3/TRBV12-4	TRBJ2-1	ASGLAGLNNEQF